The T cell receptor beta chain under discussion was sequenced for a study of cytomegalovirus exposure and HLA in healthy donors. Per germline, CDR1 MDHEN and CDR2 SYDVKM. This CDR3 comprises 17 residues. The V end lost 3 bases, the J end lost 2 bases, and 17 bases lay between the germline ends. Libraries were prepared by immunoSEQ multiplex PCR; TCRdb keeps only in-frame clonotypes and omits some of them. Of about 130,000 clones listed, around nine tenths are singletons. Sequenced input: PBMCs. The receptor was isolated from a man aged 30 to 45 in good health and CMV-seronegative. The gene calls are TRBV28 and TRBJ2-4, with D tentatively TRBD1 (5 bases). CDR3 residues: CASSLTAGFITKNIQYF. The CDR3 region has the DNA TGTGCCAGCAGTTTGACAGCAGGGTTTATTACCAAAAACATTCAGTACTTC.